What follows is one TCR beta chain and its context. The V end lost 2 bases, the J end lost 7 bases, and 11 bases lay between the germline ends. Germline lookup yields CDR1 ENHRY and CDR2 SYGVKD. The CDR3 sequence is 13 residues long. The sample originates from a study of cytomegalovirus exposure and HLA in healthy donors. Use of 60 Vbeta and 13 Jbeta primers characterized the PCR. The repertoire was sequenced with immunoSEQ multiplex PCR; TCRdb's copy has only in-frame clones and lacks some. The table lists under 70,000 clones. Input material: PBMCs. The TCR sequence derives from a female donor in good health and CMV-seropositive. The gene calls are TRBV10-3 and TRBJ1-1, with D possibly TRBD1 on 6 matching bases. DNA for the CDR3: TGTGCCATCAGTGAGACGACAGGCGGTGAAGCTTTCTTT. Its protein product is CAISETTGGEAFF.